One and the same sample provided the 28 T cell receptor beta chains below, sequenced in a study of human CD4 T cells and Enterobacteriaceae. Sorting took every CD4+ cell except CD45RA+CCR7+CD95- naive cells, reaching over 95% purity. Assay: immunoSEQ multiplex PCR; the TCRdb copy retains only in-frame clones and omits some. The sample has about 29,000 clones; just under 85% are singletons. Sequenced sample: memory CD4+ T cells from blood. These receptors were collected from a human donor in good health.

The chain links TRBV19 to TRBJ1-2, with D tentatively TRBD1 (5 bases). This CDR3 region has 16 residues. Germline V gene data show CDR1 as LNHDA and CDR2 as SQIVND (reference sequence). Trimming pared 4 bases from V and 4 bases from J, leaving 19 bases between. CDR3 in DNA: TGTGCCAGTAGTACTTCCGGGACTCCATCATTCTATGGCTACACCTTC. It specifies CASSTSGTPSFYGYTF.

The CDR3 protein is CASSVDLNTEAFF. The CDR3 DNA reads TGTGCCAGCAGCGTAGATCTGAACACTGAAGCTTTCTTT. The chain employs TRBV9 and TRBJ1-1, with D uncertain. CDR1 and CDR2 (germline): SGDLS, YYNGEE. Trimming removed 0 bases from V and 0 bases from J, with 3 bases in between. The CDR3 has 13 amino acids.

This clone was seen only once. The DNA for the CDR3 is TGTGCCAGCAAACCGGGCTTCCGGGACACTGAAGCTTTCTTT. Its protein is CASKPGFRDTEAFF. The chain couples TRBV27 to TRBJ1-1; D is uncertain. The CDR3 runs to 14 residues. The V and J ends lost 7 bases and 3 bases respectively, with 15 bases between them. The germline V gene encodes CDR1 MNHEY and CDR2 SMNVEV (reference sequence).

The gene calls are TRBV5-1 and TRBJ2-2; TRBD2 is a possible D gene (5 bases). V dropped 2 bases and J dropped 8 bases, with 13 bases sitting between them. Germline assignment: CDR1 SGHRS and CDR2 YFSETQ. The CDR3 covers 14 residues. The CDR3: CASSFRGLGGELFF. Here the CDR3 DNA reads TGCGCCAGCAGCTTCCGGGGTCTCGGGGGGGAGCTGTTTTTT.

J is TRBJ2-7 and V is TRBV11-2, with D perhaps TRBD1 or TRBD2 (5 bases each). The CDR3 is 15 residues long. V was pared by 2 bases and J by 4 bases, with 15 bases between. Germline V CDR1 and CDR2: SGHAT, FQNNGV. The CDR3 nucleotides are TGTGCCAGCAGCTTAAGTTTGGCAGGGAGATACGAGCAGTACTTC. Translation gives CASSLSLAGRYEQYF.

The J gene is TRBJ2-7, the V gene TRBV7-2; the match to TRBD1 covers 9 bases. After removal of 1 base from V and 4 bases from J, the junction contained 5 bases not matched to a gene. CDR1 SGHTA and CDR2 FQGNSA come from the germline V gene. The CDR3 is made up of 15 amino acids. The CDR3 sequence is CASSLVWDRVYEQYF. The CDR3 bases are TGTGCCAGCAGCTTAGTCTGGGACAGGGTTTACGAGCAGTACTTC.

The J gene is TRBJ1-1, the V gene TRBV7-2; possibly TRBD1 for D (5 bases). The CDR3 is made up of 13 amino acids. CDR1 SGHTA and CDR2 FQGNSA come from the germline V gene. The V and J ends lost 4 bases and 4 bases respectively, with 10 bases between them. The CDR3 here is CASSSGPLTEAFF. CDR3 DNA: TGTGCCAGCAGCTCGGGACCGCTCACTGAAGCTTTCTTT. Drawing the rest from reference TRBV7-2 and TRBJ1-1, the complete variable domain is GAGVSQSPSNKVTEKGKDVELRCDPISGHTALYWYRQSLGQGLEFLIYFQGNSAPDKSGLPSDRFSAERTGGSVSTLTIQRTQQEDSAVYLCASSSGPLTEAFFGQGTRLTVV.

This chain joins TRBV6-1 and TRBJ2-7, with no clear D. Trimming removed 2 bases from V and 2 bases from J, with 13 bases in between. This CDR3 has 15 residues. Per germline, CDR1 MNHNS and CDR2 SASEGT. CDR3 in amino acids: CASSELQSKAYEQYF. For the CDR3, the DNA is TGTGCCAGCAGTGAACTCCAGTCGAAAGCCTACGAGCAGTACTTC.

V and J are TRBV6-6 and TRBJ2-1; 11 bases map to TRBD1. V was pared by 6 bases and J by 4 bases, with 5 bases of the junction left unmatched. This CDR3 is built from 15 residues. From germline, CDR1 is MNHNY and CDR2 SVGAGI (reference sequence). CDR3 amino acids: CASSPGQGVYNEQFF. As DNA, the CDR3 is TGTGCCAGCAGCCCGGGACAGGGGGTGTACAATGAGCAGTTCTTC.

The chain couples TRBV30 to TRBJ1-2; D gene unclear. This CDR3 is built from 13 residues. The V gene lost 4 bases and the J gene lost 7 bases, with 16 bases spanning the gap. The germline gives CDR1 GTSNPN, CDR2 SVGIG (reference sequence). CDR3 protein: CAWKQYRSGGYTF. For the CDR3, the DNA is TGTGCCTGGAAGCAGTACCGAAGCGGTGGCTACACCTTC.

The J gene is TRBJ2-3, the V gene TRBV18; a possible D gene is TRBD2 (5 bases). CDR3 size: 11 residues. V dropped 10 bases and J dropped 10 bases, with 15 bases sitting between them. From germline, CDR1 is KGHSH and CDR2 LQKENI. The CDR3: CATTMEVAQYF. CDR3 nucleotide sequence: TGTGCCACCACAATGGAGGTAGCGCAGTATTTT.

The chain recombines TRBV10-1 with TRBJ2-5; 8 bases line up with TRBD1. CDR1 is WNHNN, CDR2 SYGVQD, per germline (reference sequence). The CDR3 extends over 14 amino acids. Trimming at V came to 5 bases and at J to 0 bases, leaving 2 bases not matched to a gene. CDR3 residues: CASSTGQDQETQYF. The CDR3 coding sequence is TGCGCCAGCAGTACGGGACAGGACCAAGAGACCCAGTACTTC.

This chain joins TRBV10-1 and TRBJ2-1; D is unresolved. Germline V gene data show CDR1 as WNHNN and CDR2 as SYGVQD (reference sequence). Trimming left V 3 bases short and J 4 bases short, with 7 bases between. There are 13 residues in the CDR3. CDR3 bases: TGCGCCAGCAGTGAAGGACGGTACAATGAGCAGTTCTTC. As protein: CASSEGRYNEQFF.

The chain has TRBV10-3 and TRBJ1-5; D remains ambiguous. The CDR3 runs 13 residues. Trimming shortened V by 2 bases and J by 0 bases, and 2 bases separated the two germline ends. Germline CDR1 and CDR2: ENHRY and SYGVKD. Here the CDR3 reads CAISEGSNQPQHF. CDR3 coding DNA: TGTGCCATCAGTGAGGGTAGCAATCAGCCCCAGCATTTT.

This chain links TRBV19 with TRBJ2-5; the D gene is possibly TRBD1 (6 bases). The CDR3 consists of 15 residues. V gave up 7 bases and J gave up 0 bases, with 15 bases separating them. Germline V lookup: CDR1 LNHDA, CDR2 SQIVND (reference sequence). CDR3 bases: TGTGCCAGTACTCCGGCTCAGGGGTACCAAGAGACCCAGTACTTC. It is translated as CASTPAQGYQETQYF.

The chain employs TRBV19 and TRBJ2-7; weak D call: TRBD1 (5 bases). The CDR3 extends over 15 amino acids. The V gene's germline CDR1 is LNHDA and CDR2 SQIVND (reference sequence). The V end was cut by 5 bases, the J end by 0 bases, with 14 bases between. In DNA form, the CDR3 reads TGTGCCAGTAGTGAGACAGCCGGTAGCTCCTACGAGCAGTACTTC. Residues: CASSETAGSSYEQYF.

The chain uses TRBV10-1 and TRBJ1-2; D may be TRBD1 (5 bases). The CDR3 contains 13 residues. Germline V gene lookup returns CDR1 WNHNN and CDR2 SYGVQD (reference sequence). Trimming pared 3 bases from V and 5 bases from J, leaving 10 bases between. The CDR3 loop reads CASSDFRDYGYTF. The CDR3 DNA reads as TGCGCCAGCAGTGATTTCAGGGATTATGGCTACACCTTC.

The V gene is TRBV5-1, the J gene TRBJ1-2, with D uncertain. Trimming took off 0 bases at V and 10 bases at J, with 10 bases between the two ends. The germline CDR1 and CDR2 sequences are SGHRS and YFSETQ. The CDR3 sequence is 12 residues long. The CDR3 protein is CASSLGESLYTF. CDR3 DNA sequence: TGCGCCAGCAGCTTGGGGGAGTCCCTCTACACCTTC. Using reference TRBV5-1 and TRBJ1-2 for the parts outside the CDR3, the full variable domain is KAGVTQTPRYLIKTRGQQVTLSCSPISGHRSVSWYQQTPGQGLQFLFEYFSETQRNKGNFPGRFSGRQFSNSRSEMNVSTLELGDSALYLCASSLGESLYTFGSGTRLTVV.

This chain links TRBV5-1 with TRBJ2-1, with 8 bases matching TRBD2. Germline-derived CDR1 and CDR2 are SGHRS and YFSETQ. The J segment lost 7 bases and the V segment lost 3 bases, leaving 18 bases of the junction unmatched. This CDR3 comprises 18 residues. CDR3 region: CASSSATQREFSWNEQFF. The DNA for the CDR3 is TGCGCCAGCAGCTCAGCAACCCAGCGGGAGTTTTCCTGGAATGAGCAGTTCTTC.

V and J are TRBV7-9 and TRBJ2-6; unclear D gene. This CDR3 contains 16 residues. The germline V gene encodes CDR1 SEHNR and CDR2 FQNEAQ (reference sequence). V was trimmed by 5 bases and J by 2 bases, leaving 13 bases between them. The CDR3 protein is CASSRTLYPGANVLTF. CDR3 in DNA: TGTGCCAGCAGCCGAACCTTGTACCCTGGGGCCAACGTCCTGACTTTC.

This clone was detected once. This sequence joins TRBV7-9 and TRBJ2-3; the match to TRBD1 covers 10 bases. Trimming cost V 5 bases and J 1 base; bases outside gene matches: 3. This CDR3 spans 15 amino acids. Germline V CDR1 and CDR2: SEHNR, FQNEAQ (reference sequence). For the CDR3, the DNA is TGTGCCAGCAGCGCTGGGACAGGGGGCACAGATACGCAGTATTTT. Residues: CASSAGTGGTDTQYF.

V is TRBV9 and J is TRBJ2-5; D may be TRBD1 (6 bases). This CDR3 is 15 amino acids long. Between the trimmed V and J ends, which lost 3 bases and 5 bases, there was a span of 17 bases. Germline lookup yields CDR1 SGDLS and CDR2 YYNGEE. CDR3 amino acids: CASSAAGELGETQYF. Written as DNA, the CDR3 is TGTGCCAGCAGCGCCGCAGGGGAGTTAGGGGAGACCCAGTACTTC.

V gene TRBV30 combines with J gene TRBJ2-1; 7 nucleotides agree with TRBD1. The CDR3 is 14 residues long. Germline V gene data show CDR1 as GTSNPN and CDR2 as SVGIG (reference sequence). Germline trimming cut 2 bases from V and 12 bases from J; bases unmatched to any gene: 13. Here the CDR3 reads CAWSRRDRVFGQFF. In DNA, the CDR3 is TGTGCCTGGAGTAGACGAGACAGGGTCTTTGGGCAGTTCTTC.

The chain has TRBV29-1 and TRBJ1-1; D remains unclear. The CDR3 is 13 amino acids. Germline values: CDR1 SQVTM, CDR2 ANQGSEA. The V gene lost 2 bases and the J gene lost 5 bases, with 12 bases spanning the gap. The CDR3 DNA follows: TGCAGCGTTGAAAGAGCACAGAGGACTGAAGCTTTCTTT. This translates into CSVERAQRTEAFF.

The rearrangement uses TRBV5-3 and TRBJ2-1; D is possibly TRBD2 (6 bases). TRBV5-3 is labeled an ORF, and its function is uncertain. With 4 bases removed from V and 8 bases from J, the gap between germline ends came to 22 bases. The CDR3 is made up of 16 amino acids. The CDR3: CARSPAAGAVRYEQFF. CDR3 DNA: TGTGCCAGAAGCCCCGCAGCGGGCGCTGTTCGGTATGAGCAGTTCTTC.

The rearrangement joins TRBV14 to TRBJ2-1, with no clear D. Trimming took off 4 bases at V and 10 bases at J, with 14 bases between the two ends. CDR3 length: 13 amino acids. Germline-derived CDR1 and CDR2 are SGHDN and FVKESK. The CDR3 nucleotides are TGTGCCAGCAGCCCCGGCGCGTGGAAGGAGCAGTTCTTC. Protein: CASSPGAWKEQFF.

This sequence joins TRBV18 and TRBJ2-6; D unresolved. Trimming cost V 1 base and J 0 bases, with 4 bases left between them. The germline V gene has CDR1 KGHSH and CDR2 LQKENI. This CDR3 has 15 amino acids. Written as DNA, the CDR3 is TGTGCCAGCTCACCACAGCGCTCTGGGGCCAACGTCCTGACTTTC. This encodes CASSPQRSGANVLTF.

The chain uses TRBV2 and TRBJ2-1; 9 nucleotides line up with TRBD2. V lost 8 bases to trimming and J lost 10 bases; unmatched junction nucleotides: 6. The CDR3 sequence is 12 residues long. Germline V gene data show CDR1 as SNHLY and CDR2 as FYNNEI. CDR3: CASLGLATEQFF. As DNA, the CDR3 is TGTGCCAGCCTTGGACTAGCGACCGAGCAGTTCTTC.